This entry concerns a single TCR beta chain. Its antigen is still unknown. No per-base quality is available; no much larger clone lies one base away. Each collaborating institution followed its own protocols to collect whole blood in K2EDTA tubes. For TCRbeta analysis, collaborators shipped samples as frozen whole blood, isolated PBMCs, or DNA extracted from either of those sample types. The immunoSEQ Assay, a bias-controlled multiplex PCR, was used to amplify TCRbeta CDR3 regions from genomic DNA. On the authors' methods: Within the assay, amplification of reference gene primers was used to estimate how many nucleated cells each sample contained. To quantify the absolute abundance of each unique TCRbeta CDR3 rearrangement, sequence reads were collapsed and filtered. For each sample, productive Simpson clonality was calculated as the square root of Simpson's diversity index over productive rearrangements. Drawn from immuneACCESS, this table holds only the in-frame rearrangements with V and J called that TCRdb kept. Clones are partly lost; checked studies trace under half to an unresolved V gene and leave the rest unexplained. V, J and clone size are those of that table, while D and trimming were read from the DNA. For this sample there are over 60,000 clones; roughly nine tenths appear just once. Approximately 10% of the sample belongs to the ten largest clones.

The data were taken from a study of blood T cell repertoires in COVID-19 (dated by TCRdb to about 2020). In terms of the full investigation: The collaborator samples originated in the United States, Italy and Spain and spanned the acute and convalescent phases of COVID-19. Where HLA class I and class II types were available, the types were taken from metadata supplied by the sample provider, not from assay-based typing. Subjects who had been exposed to COVID-19, were actively infected with it, or had recovered from it provided the deeply sampled blood TCRbeta repertoires that made up the dataset. The repertoires were made available in a free public database intended to serve as a resource for research on the immune response to SARS-CoV-2. The prospective study material was composed of cDNA or gDNA derived from T cells, B-cell-depleted T cells, or PBMCs. The samples were drawn from the first 160 participants of the ongoing ImmuneRACE study and from 1,254 subjects provided by 6 global collaborators. The sample metadata nearly always contained a de-identified subject ID, COVID-19 status, age in years and sex.

The germline V gene gives CDR1 as KGHDR and CDR2 as SFDVKD. A distance of 9 bases separates the germline ends of V and J, which lose 4 bases and 6 bases respectively. The CDR3 spans 13 residues, from the cysteine through the phenylalanine. Here the CDR3 DNA is all that survives: 39 bases in frame from base 1. General study outcomes and caveats: How much clinical and demographic metadata was included differed by source and by participant, and the metadata was provided uncurated.

The sequence joins TRBV24-1 to TRBJ2-1; a confident D gene designation cannot be given. The sequenced sample was peripheral blood. This clonotype was sampled from an older man with acute or convalescent COVID-19. For the CDR3, the sequence is CATSDWPFNEQFF. The DNA sequence follows: TGTGCCACCAGTGACTGGCCCTTCAATGAGCAGTTCTTC.